The 23 T cell receptor beta chains below all came from one sample that was sequenced in a study of regulatory T cells in long-lasting Graves disease. CDR3-region Arm-PCR and iRepertoire HTBI primers produced the TCR beta libraries. TCRdb passed the multiplex PCR reads through MiXCR, listing each CDR3 protein once. The profile covers 400,000 to 500,000 distinct CDR3 sequences, with 20% to 25% appearing a single time and about 13% taken by the ten largest. The time point: persistent/refractory GD, antithyroid drugs over 5 years with positive TRAb. Construction of the TCR library relied on RNA isolated from PBMCs. The specimen comprised peripheral blood mononuclear cells (PBMCs), sampled when the disease was refractory, from a patient treated with antithyroid drugs. The receptors derive from a female donor with Graves disease.

Worth noting for this clonotype: A much larger clone is a single base away; this may be a read error. The chain carries TRBV2 and TRBJ1-4, with 7 nucleotides matching TRBD1. CDR1 SNHLY and CDR2 FYNNEI come from the germline V gene. The CDR3 has 15 residues. CDR3 sequence: CASSVRGQSNGKLFF. CDR3 coding DNA: TGTGCCAGCAGTGTAAGGGGACAGAGTAATGGAAAACTGTTTTTT.

This clonotype was seen repeatedly, ten times or more. The chain carries TRBV20-1 and TRBJ2-7, with 8 bases lining up with TRBD2. This CDR3 comprises 15 residues. CDR1 and CDR2 from the germline V gene are DFQATT and SNEGSKA (reference sequence). V gave up 3 bases and J gave up 3 bases; unmatched junction bases: 10. Here the CDR3 reads CSARFPGTRGYEQYF. For the CDR3, the DNA is TGCAGTGCTAGGTTTCCAGGGACTAGGGGCTACGAGCAGTACTTC.

This clonotype was detected a few times. The chain links TRBV28 to TRBJ2-7; D remains unclear. Germline CDR1 reads MDHEN; CDR2 reads SYDVKM. Trimming took off 6 bases at V and 3 bases at J, with 9 bases between the two ends. The CDR3 has 12 residues. CDR3 nucleotides: TGTGCCAGCAGCCGAAACTACTACGAGCAGTACTTC. The encoded protein is CASSRNYYEQYF.

The chain is built from TRBV28 and TRBJ1-1; the D is unclear. Per the germline V gene, CDR1 is MDHEN and CDR2 is SYDVKM. Deletions cut 7 bases from V and 0 bases from J, with 15 bases between. CDR3 length equals 15 residues. The CDR3 loop is CASTTPGILNTEAFF. The CDR3 DNA sequence: TGTGCCAGCACCACCCCGGGGATTTTGAACACTGAAGCTTTCTTT.

V gene TRBV27 combines with J gene TRBJ1-1; TRBD1 is a possible D gene (5 bases). There are 13 residues in the CDR3. Trimming stripped 3 bases from V and 5 bases from J, with 10 bases between. Germline loops: CDR1 MNHEY, CDR2 SMNVEV (reference sequence). The CDR3 sequence is CASSFWGGTEAFF. The CDR3 nucleotides are TGTGCCAGCAGTTTTTGGGGCGGGACTGAAGCTTTCTTT.

The rearrangement uses TRBV7-9 and TRBJ2-7; the match to TRBD1 covers 9 bases. Trimming removed 4 bases from V and 3 bases from J; junction bases left unmatched: 7. The CDR3 covers 15 residues. Germline-derived CDR1 and CDR2 are SEHNR and FQNEAQ (reference sequence). CDR3 sequence: CASSWGQGEGYEQYF. The DNA for the CDR3 is TGTGCCAGCAGCTGGGGACAGGGAGAAGGCTACGAGCAGTACTTC.

The J gene is TRBJ1-1, the V gene TRBV5-1, with unresolved D. Trimming removed 2 bases at V and 0 bases at J, with 11 bases between. This CDR3 has 15 amino acids. Germline CDR1 is SGHRS and CDR2 is YFSETQ. For the CDR3, the DNA is TGCGCCAGCAGCTTAGAGAGAACCATGAACACTGAAGCTTTCTTT. Protein: CASSLERTMNTEAFF.

This clonotype was detected a few times. This rearrangement joins TRBV6-2 or TRBV6-3 to TRBJ2-2; D uncertain. CDR1 is MNHEY and CDR2 is SVGEGT in the germline V gene. The CDR3 has 15 residues. Trimming removed 0 bases from V and 7 bases from J, with 12 bases in between. CDR3 nucleotides: TGTGCCAGCAGTTACTCGCTACGGGTGGACGGGGAGCTGTTTTTT. Its protein product is CASSYSLRVDGELFF.

This clonotype has a count of ten or more. Mismatch with germline at one junction end may stem from a read error. This sequence joins TRBV6-2 or TRBV6-3 and TRBJ1-1; tentatively, D is TRBD1 (5 bases). The CDR3 loop spans 13 amino acids. Germline V gene data show CDR1 as MNHEY and CDR2 as SVGEGT. The CDR3 loop is CASSDSGITEAFF. DNA of the CDR3: TGTGCCAGCAGTGACTCAGGGATCACTGAAGCTTTCTTT.

This clonotype showed up just once. A read error is possible here, since a much larger clone lies one base away. The rearrangement links TRBV2 to TRBJ2-7; 12 bases fit TRBD1. CDR3 length: 14 amino acids. Germline V gives CDR1 SNHLY, CDR2 FYNNEI. The CDR3 coding sequence is TGTGCCAGCAGTGAAATCGGGACAGGGGGCGAGCGGTACTTC. Translation gives CASSEIGTGGERYF.

This clonotype appeared many times. The genes are TRBV11-2 and TRBJ2-5; perhaps TRBD2 as D (6 bases). The CDR3 covers 14 residues. V was clipped by 5 bases and J by 5 bases, with 15 bases between them. Germline V gives CDR1 SGHAT, CDR2 FQNNGV. CDR3 protein: CASSLASDGETQYF. The CDR3 DNA reads as TGTGCCAGCAGCCTAGCTAGCGATGGGGAGACCCAGTACTTC.

Note on this clonotype: One base away lies a much larger clone, so this may be a sequencing read error. The chain joins TRBV28 to TRBJ2-7; D gene uncertain. V lost 5 bases, J lost 6 bases, and 17 bases lay in between. This CDR3 spans 14 amino acids. Germline CDR1 is MDHEN and CDR2 is SYDVKM. The CDR3 DNA is TGTGCCAGCAGTGTATTTGACCCATTATGCGAGCAGTACTTC. This sequence encodes CASSVFDPLCEQYF.

This clonotype was observed a handful of times. This chain links TRBV29-1 with TRBJ2-5; 7 bases map to TRBD2. From germline, CDR1 is SQVTM and CDR2 ANQGSEA. This CDR3 is built from 14 residues. After removal of 6 bases from V and 5 bases from J, the junction contained 12 bases not matched to a gene. CDR3 in amino acids: CSVWGGGILETQYF. CDR3 sequence (DNA): TGCAGCGTGTGGGGGGGGGGGATACTCGAGACCCAGTACTTC.

V gene TRBV20-1 combines with J gene TRBJ2-2, with 12 bases lining up with TRBD2. Trimming took 2 bases from V and 5 from J; bases not matched to a gene: 9. There are 17 residues in the CDR3. Looked up from germline, CDR1 is DFQATT and CDR2 is SNEGSKA (reference sequence). The DNA of the CDR3 is TGCAGTGCTAGACCTTACCTAGCGGGAGGGAAAACCGGGGAGCTGTTTTTT. Translation: CSARPYLAGGKTGELFF.

This clonotype was detected many times. The chain carries TRBV3-1 and TRBJ2-5; maybe TRBD1 (6 bases). This CDR3 is built from 13 residues. Germline CDR1 reads LGHDT; CDR2 reads YNNKEL (reference sequence). V lost 6 bases and J lost 2, with 10 bases in between. The CDR3 coding sequence is TGTGCCAGCAGGGCGACAGGTCAAGAGACCCAGTACTTC. Translated: CASRATGQETQYF.

The chain couples TRBV29-1 to TRBJ1-2; D ambiguous. Germline assignment: CDR1 SQVTM and CDR2 ANQGSEA. CDR3 size: 13 residues. V was trimmed by 5 bases and J by 4 bases, leaving 14 bases between them. CDR3 sequence (DNA): TGCAGCGTTTTGGAGAAGCCGATCTATGGCTACACCTTC. Translating gives CSVLEKPIYGYTF. The full variable domain, completed using reference TRBV29-1 and TRBJ1-2, is SAVISQKPSRDICQRGTSLTIQCQVDSQVTMMFWYRQQPGQSLTLIATANQGSEATYESGFVIDKFPISRPNLTFSTLTVSNMSPEDSSIYLCSVLEKPIYGYTFGSGTRLTVV.

The chain has TRBV5-1 and TRBJ2-5, with 10 bases matching TRBD2. V lost 0 bases and J lost 2; bases outside the gene matches: 7. The CDR3 totals 17 residues. The germline V gene has CDR1 SGHRS and CDR2 YFSETQ. The CDR3 spells CASSLGTSGTKQETQYF. The CDR3 DNA is TGCGCCAGCAGCTTGGGCACTAGCGGGACTAAACAAGAGACCCAGTACTTC. Using reference TRBV5-1 and TRBJ2-5 for the parts outside the CDR3, the full variable domain is KAGVTQTPRYLIKTRGQQVTLSCSPISGHRSVSWYQQTPGQGLQFLFEYFSETQRNKGNFPGRFSGRQFSNSRSEMNVSTLELGDSALYLCASSLGTSGTKQETQYFGPGTRLLVL.

Ten or more counts support this clonotype. The chain links TRBV6-1 to TRBJ2-5, with D perhaps given as TRBD1 or TRBD2 (5 bases each). The V gene lost 8 bases and the J gene lost 4 bases, with 17 bases spanning the gap. This CDR3 is 14 amino acids long. Germline values: CDR1 MNHNS, CDR2 SASEGT. CDR3 sequence reads: CASSAWAGRETQYF. CDR3 nucleotides: TGTGCCAGCTCGGCGTGGGCAGGGAGAGAGACCCAGTACTTC.

The V gene is TRBV18, the J gene TRBJ2-1, with 9 bases identical to TRBD2. V shed 3 bases, J shed 6 bases, and the junction held 6 bases outside the gene matches. From germline, CDR1 is KGHSH and CDR2 LQKENI. The CDR3 loop spans 15 amino acids. DNA of the CDR3: TGTGCCAGCTCACCCAGTAGCGGGAGCGTCAATGAGCAGTTCTTC. It encodes CASSPSSGSVNEQFF.

The genes are TRBV7-3 and TRBJ2-2, with 11 bases lining up with TRBD2. The CDR3 spans 16 residues. V was pared by 5 bases and J by 2 bases, with 4 bases of the junction left unmatched. Germline CDR1 is SGHTA and CDR2 is FQGTGA. CDR3 sequence: CASSAGTSGNTGELFF. The CDR3 bases are TGTGCCAGCAGCGCCGGGACTAGCGGTAACACCGGGGAGCTGTTTTTT.

The chain uses TRBV4-1 and TRBJ2-2; 8 positions agree with TRBD1. With 4 bases clipped from V and 3 bases from J, the junction kept 4 bases outside the gene matches. Germline V gene sequence: CDR1 MGHRA, CDR2 YSYEKL. This CDR3 has 15 amino acids. CDR3 in DNA: TGCGCCAGCAGCCGGGGACAGGTAGACACCGGGGAGCTGTTTTTT. It yields the protein CASSRGQVDTGELFF.

This clonotype has more than one count but fewer than ten. The V gene is TRBV5-4, the J gene TRBJ1-1; 10 nucleotides match TRBD1. There are 15 residues in the CDR3. Germline loops: CDR1 SGHNT, CDR2 YYREEE (reference sequence). Germline trimming cut 4 bases from V and 4 bases from J; bases unmatched to any gene: 7. The CDR3 reads CASSEPGQGFTEAFF. In DNA form, the CDR3 reads TGTGCCAGCAGCGAACCGGGACAGGGGTTCACTGAAGCTTTCTTT.

This clonotype came up many times. The chain employs TRBV9 and TRBJ1-2; D perhaps matches TRBD1 (5 bases). V shed 3 bases and J shed 2 bases, with 11 bases lying between them. The CDR3 is 14 amino acids. Per the germline V gene, CDR1 is SGDLS and CDR2 is YYNGEE. CDR3 in amino acids: CASSALGRNYGYTF. In nucleotides, the CDR3 is TGTGCCAGCAGCGCCCTGGGACGGAACTATGGCTACACCTTC.